This T cell receptor (beta chain) was recovered during a study of cytomegalovirus exposure and HLA in healthy donors (dated by TCRdb to between 2016 and 2019). Turning to the overall study: An earlier analysis of some 500 of the donors reported about 250 Gb of sequence data and more than 90 million unique TCR beta sequences from about 179 million T cells. The study combined high-throughput TCR immunosequencing, statistical association of individual TCRs with disease status, and machine learning to predict cytomegalovirus infection status. All discovery cohort repertoires had been generated using a single sequencing platform. Among about 390 genotyped donors of the cohort, an average of around 240,000 unique TCR beta nucleotide sequences were sequenced per donor, roughly 20% of them non-productive. Rather than using new phenotypic data, the later analysis identified candidate immune exposures from TCR beta sequences and from how often those sequences occurred across donors. Donor age, sex, ethnicity and CMV serostatus were compiled together with the repertoire data. Of the roughly 400 genotyped donors, roughly 85% fell in the genetic ancestry cluster associated with self-reported Caucasian donors. Approximately 310 gigabases of sequencing data and tens of millions of unique TCR sequences were included in an early release covering roughly 600 HLA-typed donors. In addition to the first cohort of 666 subjects, a separate validation cohort of 130 or so different subjects was used. A later genetic analysis took genome-wide SNP genotypes for about 55% of the roughly 670 donors and used that subset as a discovery cohort. A later analysis re-analyzed previously published TCR beta repertoires from roughly 690 donors and added high-resolution HLA genotyping to study TCR occurrence patterns. In an earlier analysis of 500 to 650 of the donors, high-throughput TCR beta sequencing was used to judge whether each TCR beta V gene segment behaved as functional or pseudogenic. Both class I and class II loci were covered by HLA typing, at four-digit resolution. The number of donors typed differed by locus, with roughly 620-640 for A, B, C, DRB1 and DQB1, about 500 for DQA1, 606 for DPA1, and around 460 for DPB1. The aim of the study was to test whether cataloging public T cell receptors could identify signatures of past pathogen exposure. Four or five DR-DQ haplotypes were handled as single units for association and clustering because linkage in the cohort was strong. The T cell repertoires of roughly 660 subjects were profiled by immunosequencing and related to cytomegalovirus serostatus. Broad study findings and their caveats: When HLA alleles, especially DR and DQ, strongly co-occurred, attributing TCR associations to individual alleles was difficult. Roughly uniform sequencing depth across donors was assumed in presence/absence analyses, although this assumption may not hold. A further reported finding was that TCR beta sequences accurately predicted the HLA-A and HLA-B alleles for most subjects in the first cohort. Because counts were too low, about 15 rarely observed V segments, including chromosome 9 orphons, were left out of the earlier analysis of a few hundred of the donors. A later analysis found that most CMV-associated TCR beta chains appeared HLA-restricted, with HLA associations seemingly driven largely by CMV exposure. Broadly in line with IMGT annotations, most TCR beta V segments showed up in productive rearrangements about 90% or about 30% of the time in an earlier analysis of 587 of the donors. In a later analysis, some 18,000 TCR beta sequences were associated with specific HLA alleles at a false discovery rate of 0.05. Correlated functional status among segregating V segments might reflect linkage disequilibrium, but an unknown experimental factor could not be ruled out. In a later analysis, TCR association rates were found to vary across HLA loci, with the most associated TCRs seen for DRB1 alleles and the fewest for HLA-C alleles. For the cohort, immune exposure information was limited to CMV serostatus. A group of highly shared sequence variants was considered likely to be a technical artifact of the sequencing pipeline. A few of the identified cytomegalovirus-associated TCR beta chains were confirmed in vitro to be specific for cytomegalovirus antigens. The study listed 164 TCR beta chains as associated with cytomegalovirus. In a later genetic analysis, fewer N-insertions in productive TCRs were reported among donors in an Asian-associated ancestry cluster than the approximately 670-donor mean. The cohort was sequenced for TCR beta chains only, and without alpha or paired-chain data the features that could be detected were limited. Some IMGT-functional V segments, including TRBV6-2 and TRBV6-3, could not be distinguished by the 87-base-pair reads and were therefore excluded. Across donors, most TCR sequences were observed very rarely, whereas some public TCRs were present in many individuals. Because some donors lacked HLA typing at each locus, the association tests relied only on the typed subset. According to a later analysis, parvovirus B19, influenza, CMV and Epstein-Barr virus appeared linked to several top co-occurrence clusters. In a later genetic analysis, a missense DCLRE1C variant was associated with V-gene and J-gene trimming of TCR beta chains, and the association was replicated in an independent cohort. In both the original and validation cohorts, the classifier was reported to diagnose cytomegalovirus status with high specificity and sensitivity. The authors suggested that the approach could potentially be extended to other disease states and immunological phenotypes. A later analysis found that HLA-associated TCR beta chains were more clonally expanded and had lower generation probabilities than equally common non-associated chains.

The V and J ends are trimmed by 3 bases and 1 base, leaving 9 bases between them. The CDR3 numbers 14 residues from cysteine through phenylalanine. Just CDR3 DNA is preserved here, 42 bases in frame from base 1. CDR1 ENHRY and CDR2 SYGVKD are derived from the germline V gene. Preparation of the library involved the immunoSEQ multiplex PCR assay. For the multiplex PCR, a mixture combining 60 forward primers for TCR Vbeta segments and 13 reverse primers for TCR Jbeta segments was used. The CDR3 region of rearranged TCR beta genes was amplified from genomic DNA by a multiplex PCR assay. On the Illumina HiSeq System, the amplified TCR beta libraries were sequenced as 87-base-pair reads. As for how the authors treated the data: Across the 600 to 700 repertoires, a later analysis counted about 81 million unique TCR beta chains, around 11 million of which were shared by at least two donors. Raw reads were error-corrected and collapsed into unique sequences by a nearest-neighbor algorithm in which closely related sequences were merged to remove PCR and sequencing errors. Alignment of CDR3 sequences to IMGT reference sequences was used to assign V, D and J gene segments. For a sequence to be retained, a match of at least six nucleotides was required to both a V gene segment and a J gene segment. Rearrangements were called productive when the CDR3 lacked stop codons and stayed in frame with V and J; all others were non-productive. Following IMGT convention, CDR3 was defined as the stretch from the second conserved V-encoded cysteine up to the conserved J-encoded phenylalanine. The earlier analysis of some 600 of the donors excluded sequences that lacked an unambiguous match to a single V gene segment. In an earlier analysis of some 590 of the donors, a V segment was called functional when productive rearrangements were above 56.7%, and segregating when the standard deviation between donors exceeded 5%. A statistical classification framework was built for diagnosing cytomegalovirus status from the catalog of TCR beta chain sequences. In a later analysis, TCR nucleotide sequences were compared against IMGT/GENE-DB human TR gene sequences so that V and J genes could be assigned. In a later analysis, CDR3 sequences and most-parsimonious VDJ recombination scenarios were assigned using the TCRdist pipeline. In a later analysis, each TCR beta chain was defined by its CDR3 amino acid sequence together with its V-gene family, and reads lacking a unique V-gene family were excluded. In a later analysis, 500 to 650 highly shared, low-generation-probability nucleotide sequences were removed to address suspected cross-contamination and a sequencing artifact. A later analysis calculated a clonal expansion index for each public chain from normalized within-repertoire ranks of inferred template counts. A later analysis computed generation probabilities with a VDJ recombination model fitted to out-of-frame rearrangements, and checked the results against IGoR. In a later analysis, TCR-TCR, TCR-HLA and TCR-CMV co-occurrence was scored with hypergeometric tests, and a repertoire-size bias correction was applied to TCR pairs. To estimate false discovery rates, a later analysis permuted the HLA or CMV assignments 20 times. A later analysis grouped co-occurring TCRs with DBSCAN, adding TCRdist sequence similarity when clustering within HLA-allele-positive subsets. Repertoires with fewer than 30,000 or more than 120,000 public chains, plus five repertoires with anomalous nucleotide sharing, were excluded from co-occurrence clustering. Drawn from immuneACCESS, this table holds only the in-frame rearrangements with V and J called that TCRdb kept. Clones are partly lost; checked studies trace under half to an unresolved V gene and leave the rest unexplained. V and J calls and clone size are copied from that table; D and trimming were computed from the DNA. For this sample there are some 130,000 clones; approximately 80% appear just once. The ten largest clones add up to under 7% of the sample.

Turning to this clone: Its antigen has not been determined. There are no base qualities to consult, and no much larger clone falls within one base.

The cohort was made up of several hundred healthy bone marrow donors. At the time of sampling, every cohort member was nominally healthy, though immune exposures that went unrecorded were likely present. The donor was CMV seropositive and was included in the group of approximately 310 seropositive cohort members. A peripheral blood sample was provided by each donor, and peripheral blood mononuclear cells were used for TCR beta sequencing. The Qiagen DNeasy Blood Extraction Kit was used to extract genomic DNA from the blood cell samples. The receptor was isolated from a woman in her thirties or forties in good health and CMV-seropositive. The sample taken for sequencing was PBMCs. Here the chain combines TRBV10-3 and TRBJ2-5; the D gene lacks a confident call. The nucleotide sequence reads TGTGCCATCAGTGATGGGCAAGTCCAAGAGACCCAGTACTTC. Its coded protein is CAISDGQVQETQYF.